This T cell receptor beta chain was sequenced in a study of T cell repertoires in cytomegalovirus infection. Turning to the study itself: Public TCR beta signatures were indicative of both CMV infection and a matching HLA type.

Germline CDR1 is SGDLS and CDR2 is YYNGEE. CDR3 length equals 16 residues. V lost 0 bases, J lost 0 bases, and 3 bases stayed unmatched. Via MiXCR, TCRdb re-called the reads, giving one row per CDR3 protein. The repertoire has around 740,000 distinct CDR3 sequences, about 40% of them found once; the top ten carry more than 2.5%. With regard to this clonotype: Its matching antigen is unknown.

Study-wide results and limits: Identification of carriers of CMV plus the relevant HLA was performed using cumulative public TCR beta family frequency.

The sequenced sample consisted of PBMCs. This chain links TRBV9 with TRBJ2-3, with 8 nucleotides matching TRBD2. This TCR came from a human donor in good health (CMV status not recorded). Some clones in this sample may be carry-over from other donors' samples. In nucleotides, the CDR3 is TGTGCCAGCAGCGTAGGGTCTAGCGGGAGCACAGATACGCAGTATTTT. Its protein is CASSVGSSGSTDTQYF.